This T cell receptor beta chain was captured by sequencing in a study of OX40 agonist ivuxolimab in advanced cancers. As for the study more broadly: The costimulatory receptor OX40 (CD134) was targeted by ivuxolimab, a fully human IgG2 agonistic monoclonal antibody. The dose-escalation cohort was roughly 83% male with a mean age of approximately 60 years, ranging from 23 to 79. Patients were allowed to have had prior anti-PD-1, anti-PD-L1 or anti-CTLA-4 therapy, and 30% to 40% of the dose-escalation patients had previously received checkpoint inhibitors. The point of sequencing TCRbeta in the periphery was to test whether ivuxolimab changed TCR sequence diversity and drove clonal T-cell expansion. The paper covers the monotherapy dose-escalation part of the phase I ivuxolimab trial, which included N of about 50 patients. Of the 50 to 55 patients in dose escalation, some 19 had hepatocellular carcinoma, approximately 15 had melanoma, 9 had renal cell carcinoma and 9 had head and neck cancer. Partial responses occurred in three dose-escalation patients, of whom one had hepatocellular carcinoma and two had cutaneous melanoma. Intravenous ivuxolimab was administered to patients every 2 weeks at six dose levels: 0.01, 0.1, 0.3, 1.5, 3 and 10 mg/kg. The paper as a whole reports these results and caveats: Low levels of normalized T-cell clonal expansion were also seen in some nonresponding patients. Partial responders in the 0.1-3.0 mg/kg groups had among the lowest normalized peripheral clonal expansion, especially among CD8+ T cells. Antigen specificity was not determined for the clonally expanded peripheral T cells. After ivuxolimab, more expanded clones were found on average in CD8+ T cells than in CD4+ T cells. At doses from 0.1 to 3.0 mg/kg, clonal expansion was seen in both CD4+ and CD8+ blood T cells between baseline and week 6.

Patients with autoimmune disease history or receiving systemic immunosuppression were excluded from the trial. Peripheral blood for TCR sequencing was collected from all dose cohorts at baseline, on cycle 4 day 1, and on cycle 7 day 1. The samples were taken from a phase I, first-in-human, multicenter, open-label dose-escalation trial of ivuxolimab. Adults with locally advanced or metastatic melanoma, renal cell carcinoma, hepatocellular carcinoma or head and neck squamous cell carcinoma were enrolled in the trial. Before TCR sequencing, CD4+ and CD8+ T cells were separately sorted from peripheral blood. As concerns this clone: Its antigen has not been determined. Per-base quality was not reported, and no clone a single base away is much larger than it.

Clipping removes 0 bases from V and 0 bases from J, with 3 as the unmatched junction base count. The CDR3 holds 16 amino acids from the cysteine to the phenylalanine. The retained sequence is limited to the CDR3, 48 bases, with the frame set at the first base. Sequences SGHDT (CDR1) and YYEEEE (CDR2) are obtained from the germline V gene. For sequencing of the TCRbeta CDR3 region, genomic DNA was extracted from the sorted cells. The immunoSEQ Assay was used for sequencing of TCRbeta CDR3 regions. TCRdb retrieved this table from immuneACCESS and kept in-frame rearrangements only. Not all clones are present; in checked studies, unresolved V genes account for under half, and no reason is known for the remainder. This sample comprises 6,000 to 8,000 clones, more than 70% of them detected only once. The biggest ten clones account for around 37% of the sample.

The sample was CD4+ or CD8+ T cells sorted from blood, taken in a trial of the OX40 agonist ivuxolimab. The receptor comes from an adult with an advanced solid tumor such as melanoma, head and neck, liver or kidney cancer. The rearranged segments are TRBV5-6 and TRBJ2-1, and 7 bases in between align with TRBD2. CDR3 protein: CASSLAREASYNEQFF. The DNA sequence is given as TGTGCCAGCAGCTTGGCACGGGAGGCCTCCTACAATGAGCAGTTCTTC. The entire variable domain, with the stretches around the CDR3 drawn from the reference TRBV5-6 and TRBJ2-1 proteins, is DAGVTQSPTHLIKTRGQQVTLRCSPKSGHDTVSWYQQALGQGPQFIFQYYEEEERQRGNFPDRFSGHQFPNYSSELNVNALLLGDSALYLCASSLAREASYNEQFFGPGTRLTVL.